The source of this T cell receptor beta chain is a study of T cells of healthy individuals (dated by TCRdb to between 2017 and 2018). CDR1 MGHDK and CDR2 SYGVNS were looked up in the germline V gene. V sheds 4 bases and J sheds 14 bases, leaving 20 bases between their ends. Including the terminal cysteine and phenylalanine, the CDR3 comprises 13 residues. Just the 39-base CDR3 DNA is kept, in frame starting at base 1. Receptors were amplified or captured by 5' RACE. TCRdb records Illumina MiSeq as the sequencer. Starting from the raw public reads, TCRdb applied fastp trimming at Q25, assembled clones with MiXCR and retained in-frame beta chains. Entries that share a CDR3 protein sequence are merged under the most common genes and DNA. The sample table shows approximately 58,000 distinct CDR3 sequences, and roughly 14% are seen once. Jointly, the top ten make up roughly 16% of the sample. This clonotype occurred a few times. Its antigen is not yet known. No much larger clone exists at a distance of one base, and base qualities are not known.

This clonotype was obtained from a human donor in good health. The rearranged segments are TRBV25-1 and TRBJ1-1, with no confidently assigned D gene. The CDR3 region reads CASSGGGSISEFF. The sequenced DNA is TGTGCCAGCAGTGGAGGAGGGAGTATATCGGAGTTCTTT.